These 32 T cell receptor beta chains were sequenced from one sample in a study of blood T cells in healthy people across ages. Primed by a sample-barcoded 5' primer and a J-beta primer mix, a second PCR proceeded for roughly 6 to 12 cycles. TCRdb called the 5' RACE reads again in MiXCR, with one record for every CDR3 protein. This repertoire shows about 640,000 distinct CDR3 sequences, roughly 31% found once; its top ten account for about 15%. Input material: blood. The receptors stem from a woman aged 80 or older in good health.

A note on this clonotype: A read error may produce the germline difference seen at one junction end. This chain uses TRBV29-1 with TRBJ2-5; D is uncertain. The CDR3 is 11 residues long. Germline values: CDR1 SQVTM, CDR2 ANQGSEA. The CDR3 is CSTGAQETRYF. The CDR3 DNA follows: TGCAGCACTGGAGCGCAAGAGACCCGGTACTTC.

The count of this clonotype is one. Sequence at one end of the junction differs from germline and may be a read error. The gene calls are TRBV5-1 and TRBJ2-7, with D possibly matching TRBD2 (6 bases). CDR3 length: 18 amino acids. The germline CDR1 and CDR2 sequences are SGHRS and YFSETQ. CDR3 in amino acids: CASSLEGPQAVKNIQYFF. CDR3 coding DNA: TGCGCCAGCAGCCTGGAGGGCCCCCAGGCGGTTAAGAACATTCAGTACTTCTTC. The variable domain in full, completed from reference TRBV5-1 and TRBJ2-7, reads KAGVTQTPRYLIKTRGQQVTLSCSPISGHRSVSWYQQTPGQGLQFLFEYFSETQRNKGNFPGRFSGRQFSNSRSEMNVSTLELGDSALYLCASSLEGPQAVKNIQYFFGPGTRLTVT.

For this clonotype: This clone may be a read error of a much larger clone one base away. The V and J genes are TRBV11-1 and TRBJ1-6; 7 bases agree with TRBD1. The CDR3 is 16 amino acids. Per the germline V gene, CDR1 is SGHAT and CDR2 is FQDESV (reference sequence). The CDR3 DNA reads TGTGCCGGCAGCTTATTCCGGGACAGAGTTAATTCACCCCTCCACTTT. It translates to CAGSLFRDRVNSPLHF.

The rearrangement joins TRBV29-1 to TRBJ1-1, with D unclear. V lost 4 bases and J 1 base, leaving 10 bases between the germline ends. The CDR3 consists of 13 residues. Looked up from germline, CDR1 is SQVTM and CDR2 is ANQGSEA. CDR3 sequence reads: CSVADPGNTEAFF. CDR3 coding DNA: TGCAGCGTTGCGGACCCGGGGAACACTGAAGCTTTCTTT.

The table lists this clonotype with many counts. As DNA, the CDR3 is TGTGCCAGCAGCTCCGGACAGGGGGCTGGCACAGATACGCAGTATTTT. Protein product: CASSSGQGAGTDTQYF. The chain has TRBV11-2 and TRBJ2-3; 11 bases align to TRBD1. J lost 1 base, V lost 4 bases, and 4 bases had no gene match. The CDR3 has 16 amino acids. Germline CDR1 SGHAT, CDR2 FQNNGV.

The chain uses TRBV13 and TRBJ1-6; D uncertain. Germline V gene data show CDR1 as PRHDT and CDR2 as FYEKMQ (reference sequence). V was shortened by 2 bases and J by 18 bases, with 20 bases between the two germline ends. CDR3 length: 14 residues. The CDR3 nucleotides are TGTGCCAGCAGCTTAAAAGGGTACGGCACTGCCCCCCACTTT. Protein: CASSLKGYGTAPHF.

This clonotype has a handful of counts. It may be a read error: a sequence one base away is much more abundant. This chain links TRBV3-1 with TRBJ2-7, with D possibly TRBD2 on 5 matching bases. V lost 1 base, J lost 7 bases, and 17 bases lay in between. CDR1 and CDR2 from the germline V gene are LGHDT and YNNKEL (reference sequence). CDR3 length equals 15 residues. The CDR3 nucleotides are TGTGCCAGCAGCCAAGGCGCGACACCCTGGAGGGAGCAGTACTTC. Its protein is CASSQGATPWREQYF.

The chain has TRBV5-6 and TRBJ1-6, with TRBD1 matching over 7 bases. Germline assignment: CDR1 SGHDT and CDR2 YYEEEE. This CDR3 is 16 amino acids long. V was clipped by 0 bases and J by 7 bases; unmatched bases: 7. CDR3 in amino acids: CASSLGNRGGNSPLHF. CDR3 coding DNA: TGTGCCAGCAGCTTGGGTAACAGGGGCGGCAATTCACCCCTCCACTTT.

At least ten counts were recorded for this clonotype. Its ends do not fully match the called genes, so a read error is possible. This chain uses TRBV7-2 with TRBJ1-2; D remains unclear. CDR3 size: 15 residues. Germline V gene data show CDR1 as SGHTA and CDR2 as FQGNSA. The CDR3 here is CAGSIPPALNYGYTF. The CDR3 DNA reads TGTGCCGGCAGCATCCCCCCGGCCCTAAACTATGGCTACACCTTC. The full variable domain, in which reference TRBV7-2 and TRBJ1-2 provide the parts outside the CDR3, is GAGVSQSPSNKVTEKGKDVELRCDPISGHTALYWYRQSLGQGLEFLIYFQGNSAPDKSGLPSDRFSAERTGGSVSTLTIQRTQQEDSAVYLCAGSIPPALNYGYTFGSGTRLTVV.

The V and J genes are TRBV4-1 and TRBJ1-2, with unresolved D. This CDR3 is 16 amino acids long. Germline V gene lookup returns CDR1 MGHRA and CDR2 YSYEKL. V gave up 0 bases and J gave up 5 bases, with 16 bases separating them. Here the CDR3 reads CASSQDPSFDGYGYTF. The CDR3 nucleotides read TGCGCCAGCAGCCAAGATCCGTCTTTCGACGGGTATGGCTACACCTTC.

This clonotype has a count of ten or more. The CDR3 spells CASSQAGAGRNYGYTF. The CDR3 coding sequence is TGCGCCAGCAGCCAAGCGGGGGCAGGGAGGAACTATGGCTACACCTTC. The chain carries TRBV4-3 and TRBJ1-2; perhaps TRBD1 as D (6 bases). CDR1 is LGHNA, CDR2 YSLEER, per germline. Trimming pared 1 base from V and 2 bases from J, leaving 14 bases between. This CDR3 region has 16 residues.

Comments on this clonotype: A much bigger clone sits one base away, suggesting this may be a read error. The rearrangement joins TRBV4-3 to TRBJ1-4; D gene unclear. V lost 3 bases, J lost 16 bases, and 15 bases lay in between. From germline, CDR1 is LGHNA and CDR2 YSLEER. This CDR3 comprises 12 residues. This CDR3 reads CASSQNRVERFF. The CDR3 DNA sequence: TGCGCCAGCAGCCAGAACCGGGTCGAACGGTTTTTT.

Note on this clonotype: A much larger clone lies one base from this, so it may be a read error. The chain carries TRBV10-2 and TRBJ2-7, with TRBD2 matching over 7 bases. CDR3 length: 14 residues. Germline CDR1 is WSHSY and CDR2 is SAAADI. As DNA, the CDR3 is TGCGTCAGCAAGCGCCAGGGCGGGGGCTACGAGCAGTACTTC. This codes for CVSKRQGGGYEQYF.

This clonotype came up a few times. CDR3 nucleotides: TGTGCCAGCAGCTTTGGGACAGGGGGCACCGGGGAGCTGTTTTTT. Its translation is CASSFGTGGTGELFF. This chain connects TRBV7-3 to TRBJ2-2, with TRBD1 identical over 11 bases. The germline gives CDR1 SGHTA, CDR2 FQGTGA. V was pared by 3 bases and J by 4 bases, with 1 base of the junction left unmatched. This CDR3 is 15 amino acids long.

The chain carries TRBV3-1 and TRBJ2-3; TRBD1 matches at 12 bases. J lost 6 bases, V lost 2 bases, and 3 bases had no gene match. This CDR3 is 15 amino acids long. The germline CDR1 and CDR2 sequences are LGHDT and YNNKEL (reference sequence). The CDR3 DNA reads TGTGCCAGCAGCCAAATGGGACAGGGGGCGGATACGCAGTATTTT. This encodes CASSQMGQGADTQYF.

The V and J genes are TRBV6-5 and TRBJ2-2; the D gene is possibly TRBD1 (6 bases). V lost 7 bases and J lost 2, with 11 bases in between. CDR1 and CDR2 (germline): MNHEY, SVGAGI. The length of the CDR3 is 14 residues. CDR3 protein: CASKGVGNTGELFF. The DNA for the CDR3 is TGTGCCAGCAAGGGGGTCGGTAACACCGGGGAGCTGTTTTTT.

About this clonotype: A much bigger clone sits one base away, suggesting this may be a read error. The rearrangement uses TRBV10-3 and TRBJ2-3, with 7 positions matching TRBD1. The CDR3 totals 12 residues. Germline V gene data show CDR1 as ENHRY and CDR2 as SYGVKD. The CDR3 coding sequence is TGTGCCATTCAAGGGGGCACAGATGCGCAGTATTTT. Encoded protein: CAIQGGTDAQYF.

The rearrangement links TRBV29-1 to TRBJ1-6; D is perhaps TRBD1 (5 bases). Per the germline V gene, CDR1 is SQVTM and CDR2 is ANQGSEA. CDR3 size: 11 residues. V was shortened by 4 bases and J by 18 bases, with 16 bases between the two germline ends. CDR3 amino acids: CSVGVGGDPHF. CDR3 DNA sequence: TGCAGCGTTGGAGTCGGCGGGGACCCCCACTTT.

This clonotype was detected ten times or more. The rearrangement joins TRBV6-6 to TRBJ2-1; D gene ambiguous. Germline V CDR1 and CDR2: MNHNY, SVGAGI (reference sequence). The V gene lost 10 bases and the J gene lost 10 bases, with 14 bases spanning the gap. The CDR3 is 11 residues long. The CDR3 region has the DNA TGTGCCAACGGCGCCGGGCGGGAGCAGTTCTTC. It is translated as CANGAGREQFF.

This clonotype was counted between two and nine times. V gene TRBV7-9 combines with J gene TRBJ1-3; D remains ambiguous. Germline values: CDR1 SEHNR, CDR2 FQNEAQ (reference sequence). Trimming left V 6 bases short and J 0 bases short, with 6 bases between. CDR3 length equals 13 residues. The CDR3 protein is CASRVLSGNTIYF. The CDR3, as DNA: TGTGCCAGCAGGGTCCTCTCTGGAAACACCATATATTTT.

This clonotype came up many times. V gene TRBV11-2 combines with J gene TRBJ2-5, with TRBD1 matching over 7 bases. CDR3 length: 14 amino acids. Germline values: CDR1 SGHAT, CDR2 FQNNGV. Germline trimming cut 4 bases from V and 1 base from J; bases unmatched to any gene: 3. This chain's CDR3 is CASSSGQPQETQYF. CDR3 DNA: TGTGCCAGCAGCTCGGGACAGCCCCAAGAGACCCAGTACTTC.

There are many counts of this clonotype. The CDR3 sequence is CSVAQGPYEQYF. Here the CDR3 DNA reads TGCAGCGTTGCCCAGGGTCCCTACGAGCAGTACTTC. The chain carries TRBV29-1 and TRBJ2-7, with D perhaps TRBD1 (5 bases). Trimming pared 4 bases from V and 2 bases from J, leaving 9 bases between. Germline values: CDR1 SQVTM, CDR2 ANQGSEA. This CDR3 region has 12 residues.

This clonotype was seen ten or more times. The chain employs TRBV7-2 and TRBJ2-1; D ambiguous. The CDR3 covers 12 residues. The germline V gene encodes CDR1 SGHTA and CDR2 FQGNSA. V lost 2 bases and J 9 bases, leaving 8 bases between the germline ends. Here the CDR3 reads CASSLSVSEQFF. CDR3 sequence (DNA): TGTGCCAGCAGCTTAAGTGTTTCTGAGCAGTTCTTC.

This clonotype was seen just once. The chain recombines TRBV5-4 with TRBJ2-7, with D possibly called TRBD1 or TRBD2 (5 bases each). Judging by the DNA end, TRBJ2-4 fits better; the J call may be wrong. The V gene's germline CDR1 is SGHNT and CDR2 YYREEE (reference sequence). The CDR3 runs 16 residues. The CDR3 region is CASSPSRDPLSDIQYF. The CDR3 DNA follows: TGTGCCAGCAGCCCCAGCCGGGACCCTCTGTCGGACATTCAGTACTTC.

Concerning this clonotype: The junction departs from the called germline gene at one end, perhaps through a read error. V is TRBV25-1 and J is TRBJ1-4; TRBD1 is a possible D gene (5 bases). The CDR3 runs to 16 residues. Germline loops: CDR1 MGHDK, CDR2 SYGVNS. The CDR3 bases are TGTGCCAGCAGTGATTCCACCTTCGGGGCTAACGAAAAACTGTTTTTT. Its translation is CASSDSTFGANEKLFF.

The count of this clonotype is one. The rearrangement uses TRBV7-3 and TRBJ2-5; D is unclear. Trimming shortened V by 0 bases and J by 5 bases, and 7 bases separated the two germline ends. Germline loops: CDR1 SGHTA, CDR2 FQGTGA. CDR3 size: 13 residues. The CDR3 DNA reads as TGTGCCAGCAGCTTAACGTCTTCGGAGACCCAGTACTTC. Amino acids: CASSLTSSETQYF.

About this clonotype: Being one base from a much bigger clone, this may be a read error. The V gene is TRBV5-6, the J gene TRBJ1-1; no clear D gene. V lost 4 bases and J lost 8, with 15 bases in between. CDR3 size: 13 residues. From germline, CDR1 is SGHDT and CDR2 YYEEEE. CDR3 sequence (DNA): TGTGCCAGCAGCCCTCGAACAGATCTAGAAGCTTTCTTT. Amino acid sequence: CASSPRTDLEAFF.

The sample holds many counts of this clonotype. The rearrangement joins TRBV7-6 to TRBJ2-7, with 9 positions matching TRBD1. CDR3 size: 16 residues. Trimming at V came to 1 base and at J to 0 bases, leaving 4 bases not matched to a gene. Germline CDR1 reads SGHVS; CDR2 reads FNYEAQ. CDR3 sequence reads: CASSLEGTGSSYEQYF. The CDR3 region has the DNA TGTGCCAGCAGCTTAGAGGGGACAGGGAGCTCCTACGAGCAGTACTTC.

As to this clonotype: This may come from a read error, since a much larger clone is one base off. The chain is built from TRBV14 and TRBJ2-4, with TRBD2 as a possible D gene (5 bases). This CDR3 spans 14 amino acids. Germline CDR1 SGHDN, CDR2 FVKESK. CDR3 protein: CASGQRGAKNIQYF. In DNA form, the CDR3 reads TGTGCCAGCGGCCAACGGGGAGCCAAAAACATTCAGTACTTC. Filled out from reference TRBV14 and TRBJ2-4, the complete variable domain reads EAGVTQFPSHSVIEKGQTVTLRCDPISGHDNLYWYRRVMGKEIKFLLHFVKESKQDESGMPNNRFLAERTGGTYSTLKVQPAELEDSGVYFCASGQRGAKNIQYFGAGTRLSVL.

This clonotype showed up many times. The chain joins TRBV12-3 or TRBV12-4 to TRBJ1-5; weak D call: TRBD1 (5 bases). V shed 3 bases and J shed 0 bases, with 9 bases lying between them. The CDR3 runs 15 residues. The CDR3: CASSLTVYSNQPQHF. Written as DNA, the CDR3 is TGTGCCAGCAGTTTGACAGTTTATAGCAATCAGCCCCAGCATTTT.

The table lists this clonotype with many counts. The chain is built from TRBV20-1 and TRBJ2-1; 15 nucleotides match TRBD2. Trimming took 6 bases from V and 6 from J; bases not matched to a gene: 12. This CDR3 spans 17 amino acids. Germline values: CDR1 DFQATT, CDR2 SNEGSKA (reference sequence). The CDR3 protein is CSARTSGGDYYRNEQFF. The CDR3 coding sequence is TGCAGTGCCAGGACTAGCGGGGGGGATTATTACCGCAATGAGCAGTTCTTC.

This clonotype has only a few counts. The chain uses TRBV14 and TRBJ1-6; D ambiguous. This CDR3 has 14 amino acids. Trimming removed 2 bases at V and 7 bases at J, with 9 bases between. Germline V gene lookup returns CDR1 SGHDN and CDR2 FVKESK. The CDR3 reads CASSQWGLNSPLHF. CDR3 coding DNA: TGTGCCAGCAGCCAATGGGGATTAAATTCACCCCTCCACTTT.